The T cell receptor beta chain under discussion was sequenced for a study of CXCR3-negative and CXCR3-positive naive CD8 T cells. Overall study results and limits: Similar TRBV-TRBJ gene usage was seen in naive CXCR3-negative and CXCR3-positive cells, but not in memory cells. CXCR3-negative naive cells had less hydrophobic TRB CDR3s than did CXCR3-positive naive cells. Post-cryopreservation CXCR3 expression was partly diminished, and the bulk of assays employed fresh PBMCs.

Per the germline V gene, CDR1 is MDHEN and CDR2 is SYDVKM. The CDR3 covers 15 residues. The study made its TRB cDNA libraries by 5' RACE, adding UMI labels. After re-calling the 5' RACE reads, TCRdb lists one entry per CDR3 protein, DNA absent. The specimen's table records around 63,000 distinct CDR3 sequences. Note on this clonotype: Its antigen is still unknown.

This TCR was recovered from a human donor in good health. Some clones in this sample may be carry-over from other donors' samples. The sample was naive CXCR3+ CD8+ T cells from blood. Subset denoted: CD45RO-CCR7+CD27+CD95- naive CD8+ T cells expressing CXCR3 (TNR3+). This chain joins TRBV28 and TRBJ2-1; checking the TCRdb D call of TRBD2 is not possible without DNA. This CDR3 is CASSFVAGVGNEQFF.